This T cell receptor (beta chain) was captured in a study of graft-versus-host responses after intestinal transplantation. Study context: Transplants given to recipients were multivisceral, liver-intestinal, or isolated intestinal. Anti-thymocyte globulin induction preceded roughly 3 years of tacrolimus and steroid maintenance in all recipients.

Study results and caveats: GvH clone levels peaked in circulation, and this peak was associated with early post-transplant HvG declines. Recipient-marrow GvH clones were detected, some having first appeared in ileum or blood.

As for this clone: As yet, its antigen is unknown.

Data came from immunoSEQ multiplex PCR; TCRdb stores just in-frame clones and leaves some out. Of about 9,500 clones listed, more than 75% are singletons. The specimen comprised PBMCs, sampled 242 days after intestinal transplant. The receptor comes from a human patient who received an intestinal transplant, so some T cells may come from the graft donor.

The CDR3 here is CASSFDLISGGTDTQYF. Here the CDR3 DNA reads TGTGCCAGCAGCTTCGATCTTATATCAGGGGGCACAGATACGCAGTATTTT. The V and J genes are TRBV7-8 and TRBJ2-3; D is possibly TRBD1 (6 bases). Germline CDR1 reads SGHVS; CDR2 reads FQNEAQ. The CDR3 is made up of 17 amino acids. The germline V and J ends were trimmed by 3 bases and 1 base, with 17 bases remaining between them.